This T cell receptor beta chain emerged from a study of T cell responses to AZD1222 COVID-19 vaccine. Findings of the study overall: Two AZD1222 administrations were followed by greater Spike-specific TCR breadth and depth.

Germline CDR1 MNHEY, CDR2 SVGEGT. The CDR3 totals 14 residues. J lost 2 bases, V lost 3 bases, and 3 bases had no gene match. The method was immunoSEQ multiplex PCR; TCRdb's version includes in-frame clones alone and lacks a portion of them. Recorded for this sample: 150,000 or so clones. As to this clone: Antigen: not known.

The sample was peripheral blood. The chain joins TRBV6-2 or TRBV6-3 to TRBJ1-1, with TRBD1 matching 7 bases. This clonotype originated in an adult in good health. CDR3 region: CASSYWDSNTEAFF. The CDR3 region has the DNA TGTGCCAGCAGTTATTGGGACAGCAACACTGAAGCTTTCTTT.